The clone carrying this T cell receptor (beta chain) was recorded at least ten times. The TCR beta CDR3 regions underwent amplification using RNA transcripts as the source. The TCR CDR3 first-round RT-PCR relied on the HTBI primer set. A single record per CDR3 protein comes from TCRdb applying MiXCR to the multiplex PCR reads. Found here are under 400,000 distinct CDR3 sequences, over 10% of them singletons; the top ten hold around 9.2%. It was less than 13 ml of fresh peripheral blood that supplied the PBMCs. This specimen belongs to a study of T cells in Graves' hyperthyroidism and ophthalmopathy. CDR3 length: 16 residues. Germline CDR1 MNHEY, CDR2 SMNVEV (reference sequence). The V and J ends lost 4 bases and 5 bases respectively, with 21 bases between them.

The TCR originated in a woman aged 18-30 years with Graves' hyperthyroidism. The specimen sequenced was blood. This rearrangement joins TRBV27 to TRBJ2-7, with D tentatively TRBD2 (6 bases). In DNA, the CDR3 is TGTGCCAGCAGTTACGGGACTCACGAATCTAGCCACGAGCAGTACTTC. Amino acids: CASSYGTHESSHEQYF.